This T cell receptor beta chain was obtained from a study of T cells in Graves' hyperthyroidism and ophthalmopathy. V was pared by 4 bases and J by 0 bases, with 16 bases between. Germline V lookup: CDR1 MNHEY, CDR2 SVGEGT. CDR3 length: 16 residues. Amplification of TCR beta CDR3 regions was performed using RNA transcripts as template. A set of HTBI primers served as the primers for a first-round RT-PCR of the TCR CDR3. TCRdb redid the calling of the multiplex PCR reads with MiXCR, one entry per CDR3 protein. This table holds fewer than 850,000 distinct CDR3 sequences, around 16% found once. The sample holds a few counts of this clonotype.

The J gene is TRBJ2-7, the V gene TRBV6-2 or TRBV6-3, with TRBD1 as a possible D gene (6 bases). This receptor was obtained from a man aged 45 to 65 with Graves' hyperthyroidism. Material: blood. The CDR3 region is CASSSYGTPLSYEQYF. The CDR3 nucleotides read TGTGCCAGCAGTTCCTACGGGACACCGCTCTCCTACGAGCAGTACTTC.